This T cell receptor beta chain stems from a study of T cells after yellow fever vaccination. Study as a whole: Fractions low in cell number were prepared with SMART-Seq v4 Ultra Low Input. Regarding the study as a whole: Sorted repertoires could include abundant contaminating clonotypes from bulk cells. Clonotype sharing between CD4 and CD8 compartments was small.

The CDR3 is made up of 13 amino acids. The J segment lost 4 bases and the V segment lost 3 bases, leaving 0 bases of the junction unmatched. CDR1 is KGHSH and CDR2 is LQKENI in the germline V gene. This clonotype was detected many times. Its target is not known. For TCR, cDNA came from 5'RACE template switching, which added a universal primer site and UMIs. A single record per CDR3 protein comes from TCRdb applying MiXCR to the 5' RACE reads. The table shows some 240,000 distinct CDR3 sequences, with about 3% occurring only once. This chain links TRBV18 with TRBJ2-1; TRBD1 agrees at 7 bases. This TCR derives from a man between 18 and 29 years old who received the YFV17D yellow fever vaccine. The sequencing used CD4+ T cells sorted from PBMCs, collected 10 days after the yellow fever booster vaccination. CDR3 in amino acids: CASSPDRYNEQFF. CDR3 DNA sequence: TGTGCCAGCTCACCGGACAGGTACAATGAGCAGTTCTTC.